The clone carrying this T cell receptor beta chain was picked up a small number of times. A lack of ophthalmopathy progression within 18 months defined stable Graves' hyperthyroidism. Among the patients, aged 18 to 65, hyperthyroidism was newly diagnosed and had lasted under 2 months. Uncontrolled infection, other autoimmune disease, pregnancy or lactation barred patients from enrollment. The sample belongs to a study of T cells in Graves' hyperthyroidism and ophthalmopathy. TCR beta CDR3 sequences were amplified from RNA transcripts. Initially, a first-round RT-PCR of the TCR CDR3 employed the HTBI primer set. TCRdb processed the multiplex PCR reads anew with MiXCR; each CDR3 protein has one entry. Of around 620,000 distinct CDR3 sequences in the sample, under 20% were seen once. V lost 2 bases to trimming and J lost 0 bases, with 8 bases between them. The germline CDR1 and CDR2 sequences are LNHNV and YYDKDF (reference sequence). This CDR3 is 14 amino acids long.

The TCR was taken from a woman in her twenties or thirties with Graves' hyperthyroidism. The sample taken for sequencing was blood. The rearrangement uses TRBV15 and TRBJ2-7; D is unclear. The CDR3 sequence is CATSRSSSSYEQYF. In nucleotides, the CDR3 is TGTGCCACCAGCAGATCGTCTAGCTCCTACGAGCAGTACTTC. The full variable domain, its missing parts supplied by reference TRBV15 and TRBJ2-7, is DAMVIQNPRYQVTQFGKPVTLSCSQTLNHNVMYWYQQKSSQAPKLLFHYYDKDFNNEADTPDNFQSRRPNTSFCFLDIRSPGLGDTAMYLCATSRSSSSYEQYFGPGTRLTVT.